This entry describes one TCR beta chain. Its antigen is currently unknown. Lactation, pregnancy, other autoimmune disease or uncontrolled infection excluded patients. The data derive from a study of T cells in Graves' hyperthyroidism and ophthalmopathy. Findings of the study overall: Separating ophthalmopathy from stable hyperthyroidism was achieved by a 13 V-J model. In blood, most of the thyroid clonotypes expanded above 0.001 were also present.

TCR beta CDR3 regions were amplified from RNA transcripts. HTBI primers drove first-round RT-PCR of the TCR CDR3. Each CDR3 protein is one row after TCRdb ran MiXCR on the multiplex PCR reads. This table holds around 690,000 distinct CDR3 sequences, 20% found once. The clonotype was recovered from a man aged 25 to 40 with Graves' ophthalmopathy. Sequencing was carried out using blood.

The CDR3 DNA sequence: TGTGCCAGCAGTTACGGGGGCATTACAGGGGTGAGAGGGGGCTACACCTTC. Its translation: CASSYGGITGVRGGYTF. The chain combines TRBV6-6 with TRBJ1-2; 7 nucleotides line up with TRBD1. J lost 8 bases, V lost 2 bases, and 17 bases had no gene match. This CDR3 has 17 residues. Germline V gene lookup returns CDR1 MNHNY and CDR2 SVGAGI (reference sequence).